These 19 T cell receptor beta chains share one sample of origin, sequenced in a study of vaccination and CD4 T cells after COVID-19. Treatment of the sample: roughly ten-day PBMC culture with coronavirus spike peptide pools or control peptides (ViraFEST assay). An Oncomine TCR Beta short-read assay was used to sequence the DNA from cultured CD4+ T cells. TCRdb reprocessed the PCR reads via MiXCR and lists one record per CDR3 protein. The repertoire consists of over 14,000 distinct CDR3 sequences, with 53% occurring once and the leading ten covering more than 10%. For these receptors, no antigen is known. Sequencing was performed on CD4+ T cells from blood, cultured in vitro. The receptors derive from a human donor who had recovered from COVID-19.

Remarks on this clonotype: One end of the junction fails to match germline, which may point to a read error. The chain recombines TRBV7-7 with TRBJ2-1; weak D call: TRBD2 (6 bases). CDR3 size: 15 residues. The germline V gene encodes CDR1 SSHAT and CDR2 FNYEAQ (reference sequence). The CDR3 coding sequence is TGTGCTAGCAGCCCAGGGCGAGCGGGTTACAATGAGCAGTTCTTC. It encodes CASSPGRAGYNEQFF.

This clonotype was seen only a few times. V usage is TRBV5-6 and J usage is TRBJ1-5; no clear D gene. CDR3 length: 16 residues. Trimming removed 1 base at V and 1 base at J, with 12 bases between. Per the germline V gene, CDR1 is SGHDT and CDR2 is YYEEEE. The CDR3 is CASSLSHIRSNQPQHF. The DNA of the CDR3 is TGTGCCAGCAGCTTGTCACATATCAGGAGCAATCAGCCCCAGCATTTT.

The gene calls are TRBV2 and TRBJ2-5; 7 bases fit TRBD2. The J segment lost 5 bases and the V segment lost 4 bases, leaving 4 bases of the junction unmatched. The CDR3 is 13 amino acids. Looked up from germline, CDR1 is SNHLY and CDR2 is FYNNEI. The CDR3 bases are TGTGCCAGCAGTGCCGACGGGGGGGAGACCCAGTACTTC. It codes for CASSADGGETQYF. Drawing the rest from reference TRBV2 and TRBJ2-5, the complete variable domain is EPEVTQTPSHQVTQMGQEVILRCVPISNHLYFYWYRQILGQKVEFLVSFYNNEISEKSEIFDDQFSVERPDGSNFTLKIRSTKLEDSAMYFCASSADGGETQYFGPGTRLLVL.

This clonotype was seen a few times. V is TRBV19 and J is TRBJ2-5, with D unresolved. CDR1 LNHDA and CDR2 SQIVND come from the germline V gene (reference sequence). This CDR3 is 14 amino acids long. V was cut by 5 bases and J by 5 bases, with 15 bases left in between. The CDR3 sequence is CASSSLSGPETQYF. CDR3 bases: TGTGCCAGTAGTTCCCTAAGTGGCCCGGAGACCCAGTACTTC.

This clonotype appeared a few times. J is TRBJ1-1 and V is TRBV20-1; 9 bases are a match to TRBD1. V lost 5 bases to trimming and J lost 5 bases; unmatched junction nucleotides: 9. Looked up from germline, CDR1 is DFQATT and CDR2 is SNEGSKA (reference sequence). The CDR3 contains 14 residues. The CDR3 protein is CSAPRTGARTEAFF. The CDR3 DNA reads TGCAGTGCTCCGAGGACAGGGGCGAGAACTGAAGCTTTCTTT.

The J gene is TRBJ1-2, the V gene TRBV24-1; D gene ambiguous. V was trimmed by 0 bases and J by 3 bases, leaving 4 bases between them. The CDR3 sequence is 13 residues long. CDR1 and CDR2 (germline): KGHDR, SFDVKD. The CDR3: CATSDLTDYGYTF. The CDR3 nucleotides are TGTGCCACCAGTGATTTGACAGACTATGGCTACACCTTC.

The CDR3 loop is CASSLGGLRRVVDTQYF. The CDR3 bases are TGTGCCAGCAGCTTAGGGGGACTACGGCGTGTGGTGGATACGCAGTATTTT. The chain links TRBV7-8 to TRBJ2-3, with 7 bases identical to TRBD2. The CDR3 covers 17 residues. Germline V gives CDR1 SGHVS, CDR2 FQNEAQ. V was pared by 1 base and J by 6 bases, with 13 bases of the junction left unmatched.

This rearrangement joins TRBV7-2 to TRBJ2-7, with 7 bases identical to TRBD1. The J segment lost 6 bases and the V segment lost 4 bases, leaving 6 bases of the junction unmatched. CDR1 SGHTA and CDR2 FQGNSA come from the germline V gene. The CDR3 has 13 amino acids. In nucleotides, the CDR3 is TGTGCCAGCAGCTCAGACAGGGCGGGCGAGCAGTACTTC. Its translation: CASSSDRAGEQYF.

The CDR3 nucleotides read TGTGCCAGCTCACGACAGGGAACGGACACTGAAGCTTTCTTT. This gives the protein CASSRQGTDTEAFF. The chain links TRBV18 to TRBJ1-1; the match to TRBD1 covers 7 bases. Unmatched junction bases numbered 5, after V lost 4 bases and J lost 3 bases. The CDR3 contains 14 residues. Germline CDR1 reads KGHSH; CDR2 reads LQKENI.

This clonotype showed up just once. The junction does not match germline at one end; this may be a read error. The rearrangement joins TRBV20-1 to TRBJ1-6; possibly TRBD1 for D (6 bases). The CDR3 totals 13 residues. Germline V gene sequence: CDR1 DFQATT, CDR2 SNEGSKA (reference sequence). This CDR3 reads CSTAGTHSPSVIF. The CDR3 DNA follows: TGCAGTACGGCTGGGACACACTCACCCTCCGTAATCTTT.

This clonotype was detected a few times. The V and J genes are TRBV29-1 and TRBJ1-5; D possibly corresponds to TRBD1 (6 bases). Germline CDR1 SQVTM, CDR2 ANQGSEA. V shed 7 bases and J shed 7 bases, with 17 bases lying between them. CDR3 length: 13 amino acids. Written as DNA, the CDR3 is TGCAGCGGGGGGGCCGGGCTAGGGCAGCCCCAGCATTTT. Encoded protein: CSGGAGLGQPQHF.

This clonotype was counted a few times. J is TRBJ2-1 and V is TRBV21-1; the table's D call, TRBD2, has no DNA check behind it. TRBV21-1 counts as a pseudogene. The CDR3 loop spans 14 amino acids. CDR3 residues: CASSNGAPSGEQFF. Here the CDR3 DNA reads TGTGCCAGCAGCAACGGGGCCCCGAGCGGTGAGCAGTTCTTC.

This clonotype came up a few times. The chain links TRBV4-1 to TRBJ1-6; D remains ambiguous. The CDR3 spans 17 residues. The germline V and J ends were trimmed by 1 base and 4 bases, with 14 bases remaining between them. The germline V gene encodes CDR1 MGHRA and CDR2 YSYEKL. CDR3 residues: CASSQVEGARYNSPLHF. The DNA for the CDR3 is TGCGCCAGCAGCCAAGTGGAGGGAGCGCGGTATAATTCACCCCTCCACTTT.

The chain recombines TRBV10-3 with TRBJ2-3, with D possibly matching TRBD2 (6 bases). In germline, CDR1 is ENHRY, CDR2 SYGVKD. This CDR3 is built from 17 residues. The V end was cut by 6 bases, the J end by 0 bases, with 19 bases between. CDR3 nucleotides: TGTGCCATCAGGGGTGGCGGGATAAGGCCTAGCACAGATACGCAGTATTTT. It translates to CAIRGGGIRPSTDTQYF.

J is TRBJ2-7 and V is TRBV6-1; no clear D gene. V was cut by 6 bases and J by 3 bases, with 12 bases left in between. The CDR3 loop spans 13 amino acids. CDR1 is MNHNS, CDR2 SASEGT, per germline. This CDR3 is CASRRQTDYEQYF. The CDR3 region has the DNA TGTGCCAGCAGACGACAAACCGACTACGAGCAGTACTTC.

This chain links TRBV7-9 with TRBJ1-1; D is possibly TRBD1 (5 bases). Germline V gene data show CDR1 as SEHNR and CDR2 as FQNEAQ (reference sequence). The CDR3 length is 15 residues. Trimming took 1 base from V and 2 from J, leaving 11 bases between them. The CDR3 DNA reads as TGTGCCAGCAGCTTAGAGGCAGGGAGTAACACTGAAGCTTTCTTT. Its translation is CASSLEAGSNTEAFF.

The chain has TRBV29-1 and TRBJ1-1, with D perhaps TRBD1 (5 bases). V lost 6 bases and J lost 7, with 18 bases in between. The CDR3 extends over 13 amino acids. Germline lookup yields CDR1 SQVTM and CDR2 ANQGSEA. CDR3 bases: TGCAGCGTGATCCCCGGATGGGGGGGTGAAGCTTTCTTT. It is translated as CSVIPGWGGEAFF.

This clonotype was found a few times. The chain recombines TRBV20-1 with TRBJ2-7; the D is unclear. The CDR3 spans 11 residues. Germline CDR1 DFQATT, CDR2 SNEGSKA (reference sequence). V lost 1 base to trimming and J lost 5 bases, with 6 bases between them. In DNA, the CDR3 is TGCAGTGCTAGAGCCGATGACGAGCAGTACTTC. Translating it yields CSARADDEQYF.

The V gene is TRBV7-2, the J gene TRBJ1-1; 7 bases map to TRBD1. CDR3 size: 14 residues. After removal of 2 bases from V and 6 bases from J, the junction contained 6 bases not matched to a gene. From germline, CDR1 is SGHTA and CDR2 FQGNSA. The CDR3 DNA reads TGTGCCAGCAGCTTACGCAGGGGGACTTCTGAAGCTTTCTTT. Translating gives CASSLRRGTSEAFF.